This T cell receptor beta chain emerged from a study of OX40 agonist ivuxolimab in advanced cancers. Overall study: Six ivuxolimab dose levels, 0.01 to 10 mg/kg, were given intravenously every 2 weeks. Patients treated during dose escalation were battling hepatocellular carcinoma, melanoma, renal cell or head and neck cancer. Whole-study results and caveats: Partial responders at 0.1-3.0 mg/kg showed near-lowest clonal expansion.

The method was immunoSEQ multiplex PCR; TCRdb's version includes in-frame clones alone and lacks a portion of them. The sample includes around 82,000 clones, around 90% seen only once; the top ten take approximately 0.45%. V lost 1 base and J lost 0, with 8 bases in between. This CDR3 spans 15 amino acids. The germline gives CDR1 SGHRS, CDR2 YFSETQ. Of note for this clone: Its antigen is as yet unknown.

This clonotype originated in an adult with an advanced solid tumor such as melanoma, head and neck, liver or kidney cancer. The V gene is TRBV5-1, the J gene TRBJ2-1; D not resolved. Sequenced material: CD4+ or CD8+ T cells sorted from blood, taken in a trial of the OX40 agonist ivuxolimab. CDR3 in DNA: TGCGCCAGCAGCTTGATAAGGAACTCCTACAATGAGCAGTTCTTC. It specifies CASSLIRNSYNEQFF.